Each of the 26 T cell receptor beta chains below was sequenced from the same sample in a study of graft-versus-host responses after intestinal transplantation. Antigens for these TCRs are unknown. This table comes from immunoSEQ multiplex PCR, and its TCRdb copy is limited to in-frame clones, with some not included. The sample contains roughly 100,000 clones, 85% to 95% of which appear only once. The sample here was unstimulated CD8+ T cells sorted from spleen or lymph node cells, taken before transplant. Source of these receptors: a human donor who was the organ donor for an intestinal transplant.

Regarding this clone: The identical CDR3 is also encoded by other nucleotide sequences in the sample. The chain links TRBV2 to TRBJ2-5; D gene uncertain. In germline, CDR1 is SNHLY, CDR2 FYNNEI. The CDR3 is 11 residues long. Trimming removed 3 bases at V and 5 bases at J, with 4 bases between. CDR3 bases: TGTGCCAGCAGTGATCGGGAGACCCAGTACTTC. This codes for CASSDRETQYF.

This chain links TRBV2 with TRBJ2-7, with 7 nucleotides matching TRBD1. The germline CDR1 and CDR2 sequences are SNHLY and FYNNEI. Trimming removed 6 bases from V and 2 bases from J; junction bases left unmatched: 4. The CDR3 is 13 residues long. CDR3 protein: CASRRTGPYEQYF. The CDR3 DNA reads as TGTGCCAGCAGGAGGACAGGCCCCTACGAGCAGTACTTC.

V and J are TRBV28 and TRBJ2-5; 7 nucleotides line up with TRBD2. V lost 5 bases to trimming and J lost 0 bases; unmatched junction nucleotides: 12. The CDR3 has 17 residues. Germline V gene data show CDR1 as MDHEN and CDR2 as SYDVKM. The CDR3 protein is CASSTHRASGNQETQYF. The CDR3 coding sequence is TGTGCCAGCAGTACCCACCGGGCTAGCGGAAACCAAGAGACCCAGTACTTC.

This chain uses TRBV15 with TRBJ2-6; D perhaps matches TRBD2 (6 bases). Trimming cost V 5 bases and J 4 bases, with 15 bases left between them. Per the germline V gene, CDR1 is LNHNV and CDR2 is YYDKDF (reference sequence). The CDR3 runs to 16 residues. The CDR3 bases are TGTGCCACCAGCCGGGGGTCAGGGCCCGGGGCCAACGTCCTGACTTTC. This codes for CATSRGSGPGANVLTF.

The rearrangement joins TRBV12-5 to TRBJ2-3; a weak D match, TRBD2 (6 bases). The ends were cut back, 4 bases at V and 0 bases at J, with 20 bases in the middle. CDR1 LGHNT and CDR2 FRNRAP come from the germline V gene. The CDR3 totals 18 residues. CDR3 amino acids: CASGSILGGHPSTDTQYF. The CDR3 DNA reads as TGTGCTAGTGGTTCCATTCTGGGGGGTCACCCTAGCACAGATACGCAGTATTTT.

The CDR3 loop is CASSLEQAYNEQFF. In DNA, the CDR3 is TGTGCCAGCAGCTTGGAGCAGGCGTACAATGAGCAGTTCTTC. This chain links TRBV5-8 with TRBJ2-1; no clear D gene. Between the trimmed V and J ends, which lost 0 bases and 4 bases, there was a span of 8 bases. CDR3 length: 14 amino acids. Germline V gene sequence: CDR1 SGHTS, CDR2 YDEGEE.

The J gene is TRBJ1-2, the V gene TRBV5-6; unclear D gene. This CDR3 is built from 13 residues. Germline values: CDR1 SGHDT, CDR2 YYEEEE. V gave up 6 bases and J gave up 9 bases, with 18 bases separating them. The CDR3 DNA reads TGTGCCAGCAACGTTACCCCCGAGATGAGCTACACCTTC. It is translated as CASNVTPEMSYTF. Using reference TRBV5-6 and TRBJ1-2 for the parts outside the CDR3, the full variable domain is DAGVTQSPTHLIKTRGQQVTLRCSPKSGHDTVSWYQQALGQGPQFIFQYYEEEERQRGNFPDRFSGHQFPNYSSELNVNALLLGDSALYLCASNVTPEMSYTFGSGTRLTVV.

The chain links TRBV11-1 to TRBJ2-2; no reliable D call. Trimming shortened V by 5 bases and J by 3 bases, and 10 bases separated the two germline ends. The CDR3 contains 14 residues. Germline V gene data show CDR1 as SGHAT and CDR2 as FQDESV (reference sequence). CDR3 in DNA: TGTGCCAGCAGCCAAAGACTCGACACCGGGGAGCTGTTTTTT. Translated: CASSQRLDTGELFF.

V and J are TRBV10-1 and TRBJ2-2; unclear D gene. The CDR3 length is 14 residues. Germline V gene lookup returns CDR1 WNHNN and CDR2 SYGVQD (reference sequence). Trimming took 5 bases from V and 1 from J, leaving 8 bases between them. This CDR3 reads CASSPVLNTGELFF. The CDR3 DNA reads as TGCGCCAGCAGTCCAGTCCTGAACACCGGGGAGCTGTTTTTT.

The CDR3 protein is CASSQMTSGSYDTQYF. The CDR3 nucleotides read TGTGCCAGCAGCCAGATGACTAGCGGGAGTTATGATACGCAGTATTTT. V usage is TRBV5-6 and J usage is TRBJ2-3, with 12 bases lining up with TRBD2. CDR1 and CDR2 (germline): SGHDT, YYEEEE. V was clipped by 4 bases and J by 6 bases; unmatched bases: 9. This CDR3 region has 16 residues.

CDR3 loop: CASSPRGDQETQYF. For the CDR3, the DNA is TGTGCCAGCAGTCCCCGGGGGGACCAAGAGACCCAGTACTTC. The chain combines TRBV27 with TRBJ2-5, with 7 nucleotides matching TRBD2. CDR3 length equals 14 residues. The junction had 3 bases not matched to a gene; V was cut back by 5 bases and J by 0 bases. Germline CDR1 is MNHEY and CDR2 is SMNVEV (reference sequence).

This chain uses TRBV5-1 with TRBJ1-2; 7 bases are shared with TRBD1. Trimming removed 4 bases from V and 2 bases from J; junction bases left unmatched: 5. The germline V gene has CDR1 SGHRS and CDR2 YFSETQ. The CDR3 covers 14 residues. Written as DNA, the CDR3 is TGCGCCAGCAGCACAGAACAGGGGAACTATGGCTACACCTTC. As protein: CASSTEQGNYGYTF.

The V and J genes are TRBV4-1 and TRBJ1-2; 9 nucleotides line up with TRBD1. CDR1 MGHRA and CDR2 YSYEKL come from the germline V gene. This CDR3 comprises 13 residues. V was pared by 8 bases and J by 10 bases, with 11 bases of the junction left unmatched. In nucleotides, the CDR3 is TGCGCCAGCCGCCGACAGGGGGATTTGGACTACACCTTC. It is translated as CASRRQGDLDYTF.

The chain uses TRBV9 and TRBJ1-4, with 9 nucleotides matching TRBD1. CDR1 is SGDLS, CDR2 YYNGEE, per germline. V shed 0 bases, J shed 7 bases, and the junction held 1 base outside the gene matches. CDR3 length: 14 residues. The CDR3 protein is CASSVGDRAEKLFF. In DNA form, the CDR3 reads TGTGCCAGCAGCGTAGGGGACAGGGCTGAAAAACTGTTTTTT.

This clone was seen a few times. The chain recombines TRBV4-1 with TRBJ2-7; D ambiguous. Per the germline V gene, CDR1 is MGHRA and CDR2 is YSYEKL. This CDR3 region has 17 residues. Trimming took off 4 bases at V and 5 bases at J, with 24 bases between the two ends. As DNA, the CDR3 is TGCGCCAGCAGCCCCCCCGATTATGCCTTCCCTAACCACGAGCAGTACTTC. It is translated as CASSPPDYAFPNHEQYF.

This chain connects TRBV11-1 to TRBJ2-3; 11 bases fit TRBD2. V lost 2 bases to trimming and J lost 4 bases; unmatched junction nucleotides: 2. Germline V gene sequence: CDR1 SGHAT, CDR2 FQDESV (reference sequence). CDR3 length: 15 amino acids. The CDR3 DNA is TGTGCCAGCAGCTTAACTAGCGGGAGTGCAGATACGCAGTATTTT. It is translated as CASSLTSGSADTQYF.

The rearrangement uses TRBV6-4 and TRBJ2-7; 7 bases match TRBD1. V gave up 3 bases and J gave up 2 bases; unmatched junction bases: 7. Germline loops: CDR1 MRHNA, CDR2 SNTAGT. This CDR3 has 15 residues. CDR3 amino acids: CASSDIWQGAYEQYF. In DNA, the CDR3 is TGTGCCAGCAGTGATATTTGGCAGGGGGCCTACGAGCAGTACTTC.

The chain has TRBV20-1 and TRBJ2-3, with D hard to call. The germline V gene encodes CDR1 DFQATT and CDR2 SNEGSKA (reference sequence). This CDR3 region has 11 residues. Trimming removed 6 bases from V and 3 bases from J, with 7 bases in between. CDR3 sequence: CSATRTDTQYF. The CDR3 region has the DNA TGCAGTGCGACAAGAACAGATACGCAGTATTTT.

This chain links TRBV5-4 with TRBJ2-2; TRBD2 agrees at 10 bases. The junction had 16 bases not matched to a gene; V was cut back by 4 bases and J by 7 bases. This CDR3 contains 18 residues. Germline-derived CDR1 and CDR2 are SGHNT and YYREEE (reference sequence). CDR3 loop: CASSEPSGGSQIGGELFF. DNA of the CDR3: TGTGCCAGCAGCGAGCCTAGCGGGGGCTCCCAAATAGGCGGGGAGCTGTTTTTT.

The chain joins TRBV5-1 to TRBJ1-1; 11 bases map to TRBD1. Germline-derived CDR1 and CDR2 are SGHRS and YFSETQ. V lost 2 bases and J lost 2; bases outside the gene matches: 2. The CDR3 contains 15 residues. The chain's CDR3 is CASSLGTGGNTEAFF. The CDR3 nucleotides read TGCGCCAGCAGCTTAGGGACAGGGGGTAACACTGAAGCTTTCTTT.

On this clone itself: One junction end disagrees with the germline gene, perhaps due to a read error. This rearrangement joins TRBV27 to TRBJ2-7, with 8 bases fitting TRBD2. The CDR3 totals 13 residues. Per germline, CDR1 MNHEY and CDR2 SMNVEV (reference sequence). The CDR3 DNA is TGTGTCAGCAGTCCGGGGGGGGATTACGAGCAGTACTTC. This codes for CVSSPGGDYEQYF.

J is TRBJ2-7 and V is TRBV6-5; D is unresolved. The germline V gene has CDR1 MNHEY and CDR2 SVGAGI. CDR3 length: 14 residues. V was trimmed by 0 bases and J by 5 bases, leaving 11 bases between them. CDR3 loop: CASSYSTEWDEQYF. DNA for the CDR3: TGTGCCAGCAGTTACTCAACAGAATGGGACGAGCAGTACTTC.

This chain links TRBV7-6 with TRBJ1-1; the D is unclear. V lost 2 bases and J 1 base, leaving 5 bases between the germline ends. The V gene's germline CDR1 is SGHVS and CDR2 FNYEAQ. This CDR3 has 13 residues. Written as DNA, the CDR3 is TGTGCCAGCAGCTTATCCCAGAACACTGAAGCTTTCTTT. This codes for CASSLSQNTEAFF.

The table lists this clone with a count of one. The J gene is TRBJ1-1, the V gene TRBV7-6, with 8 nucleotides matching TRBD1. Germline assignment: CDR1 SGHVS and CDR2 FNYEAQ. V was clipped by 5 bases and J by 5 bases; unmatched bases: 1. The CDR3 length is 12 residues. The CDR3 DNA sequence: TGTGCCAGCAGCCGGACAGGGACTGAAGCTTTCTTT. Translation gives CASSRTGTEAFF.

The gene calls are TRBV25-1 and TRBJ2-1; D not resolved. Trimming removed 7 bases from V and 0 bases from J, with 16 bases in between. The length of the CDR3 is 16 residues. CDR1 is MGHDK, CDR2 SYGVNS, per germline. CDR3: CASTELPSSSYNEQFF. In DNA, the CDR3 is TGTGCCAGCACCGAACTACCCTCGAGCTCCTACAATGAGCAGTTCTTC.

The chain is built from TRBV19 and TRBJ2-5; TRBD2 agrees at 10 bases. J lost 5 bases, V lost 4 bases, and 7 bases had no gene match. CDR3 length equals 15 residues. In germline, CDR1 is LNHDA, CDR2 SQIVND (reference sequence). CDR3 in amino acids: CASSTRTSGQETQYF. CDR3 nucleotide sequence: TGTGCCAGTAGTACAAGGACTAGCGGACAGGAGACCCAGTACTTC.